The clone carrying this TCR beta chain was observed at least ten times. The germline V and J ends were trimmed by 3 bases and 2 bases, with 8 bases remaining between them. CDR1 is MDHEN and CDR2 is SYDVKM in the germline V gene. The CDR3 runs 13 residues. TCRdb used MiXCR to reprocess the PCR reads, holding one entry per CDR3 protein. The profile shows 45,000 to 65,000 distinct CDR3 sequences, 25% of them singletons. These data come from a study of molecular identifiers for immune sequencing clone quantification. Naive CD8 T cells, phenotype CD8+CD4-CCR7+CD45RA+, were sorted. The source material was naive CD8+ T cells from blood, with Jurkat cell RNA spiked in. As for subset: FACS-sorted CD8+CD4-CCR7+CD45RA+ naive T cells. This receptor was obtained from a human donor in good health. Some libraries in this study had Jurkat cell RNA spiked in. The chain couples TRBV28 to TRBJ2-7; D is perhaps TRBD2 (5 bases). CDR3 nucleotide sequence: TGTGCCAGCAGTTTTCGAGGGACCTACGAGCAGTACTTC. Protein product: CASSFRGTYEQYF. The full variable domain, completed using reference TRBV28 and TRBJ2-7, is DVKVTQSSRYLVKRTGEKVFLECVQDMDHENMFWYRQDPGLGLRLIYFSYDVKMKEKGDIPEGYSVSREKKERFSLILESASTNQTSMYLCASSFRGTYEQYFGPGTRLTVT.